These 14 T cell receptor beta chains share one sample of origin, sequenced in a study of T-cell memory formation after mild COVID-19. In TCRdb, the 5' RACE reads were re-called with MiXCR into one record per CDR3 protein. The table has 350,000 to 500,000 distinct CDR3 sequences, approximately 20% seen once. Material: PBMCs or a T cell subset sorted from them (not recorded which). These receptors all come from an adult woman who had mild COVID-19 (a few samples of this study predate the infection). Cell type and time point are not known.

This clonotype has more than one count but fewer than ten. In DNA form, the CDR3 reads TGCGCCAGCAGCTTGGGATTGGGGGACAATCAGCCCCAGCATTTT. Its translation: CASSLGLGDNQPQHF. The genes are TRBV5-1 and TRBJ1-5; D is perhaps TRBD1 (5 bases). V shed 0 bases and J shed 3 bases, with 10 bases lying between them. CDR1 and CDR2 from the germline V gene are SGHRS and YFSETQ. The CDR3 extends over 15 amino acids.

This clonotype was counted only a few times. The chain recombines TRBV18 with TRBJ2-1; TRBD2 matches at 8 bases. The V gene's germline CDR1 is KGHSH and CDR2 LQKENI. The CDR3 is 15 residues long. Trimming at V came to 3 bases and at J to 6 bases, leaving 7 bases not matched to a gene. The CDR3 DNA is TGTGCCAGCTCACCGAAGGCGGGGGGACGCAATGAGCAGTTCTTC. Translated: CASSPKAGGRNEQFF.

The V gene is TRBV7-6, the J gene TRBJ2-7, with 8 bases fitting TRBD1. The CDR3 runs to 14 residues. The V segment lost 5 bases and the J segment 5 bases; nucleotides outside the gene matches: 8. In germline, CDR1 is SGHVS, CDR2 FNYEAQ. CDR3 DNA: TGTGCCAGCAGCCAGGACAGGGATCTGCACGAGCAGTACTTC. Translation gives CASSQDRDLHEQYF.

The chain carries TRBV6-1 and TRBJ2-2; TRBD1 matches at 10 bases. The ends lost 0 bases at V and 4 bases at J; junction bases unmatched: 14. CDR1 and CDR2 from the germline V gene are MNHNS and SASEGT. The CDR3 runs to 20 residues. The CDR3 is CASSEALPKTGGFSTGELFF. Here the CDR3 DNA reads TGTGCCAGCAGTGAAGCCCTACCGAAGACAGGGGGCTTTAGCACCGGGGAGCTGTTTTTT.

A few counts support this clonotype. The V call is TRBV20-1, the J call TRBJ1-5; 7 bases align to TRBD1. J gave up 3 bases and V 6 bases, and 5 bases lay outside the gene matches. CDR1 and CDR2 (germline): DFQATT, SNEGSKA (reference sequence). This CDR3 spans 13 amino acids. DNA of the CDR3: TGCAGTGCGACAGGGACAGTCAATCAGCCCCAGCATTTT. It is translated as CSATGTVNQPQHF.

This clonotype has a handful of counts. The chain carries TRBV6-6 and TRBJ1-5, with D possibly matching TRBD1 (6 bases). CDR1 is MNHNY and CDR2 is SVGAGI in the germline V gene (reference sequence). Trimming took 4 bases from V and 7 from J, leaving 17 bases between them. The CDR3 runs to 15 residues. CDR3 protein: CASSSGGQGIQPQHF. DNA for the CDR3: TGTGCCAGCAGTTCCGGTGGGCAGGGGATACAGCCCCAGCATTTT.

The rearrangement joins TRBV6-5 to TRBJ1-3; TRBD1 aligns across 8 bases. Germline assignment: CDR1 MNHEY and CDR2 SVGAGI. J gave up 5 bases and V 6 bases, and 6 bases lay outside the gene matches. This CDR3 contains 14 residues. CDR3 nucleotide sequence: TGTGCCAGCAGGGACGACAGGGGAAGAAACACCATATATTTT. Its translation is CASRDDRGRNTIYF.

The chain is built from TRBV5-1 and TRBJ1-1; D gene unclear. Germline values: CDR1 SGHRS, CDR2 YFSETQ. The length of the CDR3 is 15 residues. The ends were cut back, 5 bases at V and 0 bases at J, with 14 bases in the middle. The CDR3 bases are TGCGCCAGCAGGGACCGTAGTTCGCTGAACACTGAAGCTTTCTTT. It encodes CASRDRSSLNTEAFF.

The rearrangement links TRBV5-1 to TRBJ1-1; D gene unclear. The V and J ends lost 9 bases and 5 bases respectively, with 11 bases between them. Germline V gene lookup returns CDR1 SGHRS and CDR2 YFSETQ. The CDR3 extends over 11 amino acids. This chain's CDR3 is CATTMGTEAFF. CDR3 DNA sequence: TGCGCCACTACGATGGGGACTGAAGCTTTCTTT.

The V call is TRBV11-1, the J call TRBJ2-1, with D unresolved. CDR3 size: 13 residues. V lost 0 bases to trimming and J lost 7 bases, with 7 bases between them. Per the germline V gene, CDR1 is SGHAT and CDR2 is FQDESV (reference sequence). The CDR3 region has the DNA TGTGCCAGCAGCTTAGCGCAAGCGAATGAGCAGTTCTTC. Encoded protein: CASSLAQANEQFF.

The rearrangement uses TRBV7-3 and TRBJ2-3; D is tentatively TRBD1 or TRBD2 (5 bases each). Trimming took off 8 bases at V and 2 bases at J, with 11 bases between the two ends. The CDR3 consists of 13 residues. CDR1 and CDR2 (germline): SGHTA, FQGTGA. The CDR3 spells CASGWGNTDTQYF. The CDR3 DNA follows: TGTGCCAGCGGCTGGGGGAACACAGATACGCAGTATTTT.

This clonotype was observed a handful of times. The chain combines TRBV24-1 with TRBJ2-2; TRBD2 matches at 13 bases. The V gene's germline CDR1 is KGHDR and CDR2 SFDVKD. This CDR3 has 16 amino acids. V was pared by 4 bases and J by 6 bases, with 4 bases of the junction left unmatched. The CDR3 sequence is CATSDPGLAGAGELFF. DNA of the CDR3: TGTGCCACCAGTGACCCCGGACTAGCGGGGGCCGGGGAGCTGTTTTTT.

J is TRBJ2-7 and V is TRBV4-3; 8 bases fit TRBD2. The CDR3 loop spans 16 amino acids. J lost 4 bases, V lost 0 bases, and 8 bases had no gene match. Germline lookup yields CDR1 LGHNA and CDR2 YSLEER. CDR3 in DNA: TGCGCCAGCAGCCAAGAGGGGTCAGCGGGAGCGTACGAGCAGTACTTC. Encoded protein: CASSQEGSAGAYEQYF.

This chain connects TRBV4-2 to TRBJ2-2; 9 nucleotides agree with TRBD1. J gave up 6 bases and V 0 bases, and 5 bases lay outside the gene matches. Germline V gene lookup returns CDR1 LGHNA and CDR2 YNFKEQ. The CDR3 runs to 16 residues. CDR3 coding DNA: TGTGCCAGCAGCCAAGATAGAAGACAGGGGGCCGGGGAGCTGTTTTTT. Translated, it gives CASSQDRRQGAGELFF.